This TCR beta chain originates from a study of cytomegalovirus exposure and HLA in healthy donors. Looking at the study overall: A subsequent analysis reported that the roughly 120 validation repertoires were produced on the same platform that had also been used for the roughly 710 first-cohort repertoires.

Profiling relied on immunoSEQ multiplex PCR, and the TCRdb table lists in-frame clones only, not all of them. Of some 150,000 clones detected, around nine tenths appear once; the ten largest clones hold around 3.2%. The CDR3 runs to 14 residues. In germline, CDR1 is SGHRS, CDR2 YFSETQ. V was pared by 3 bases and J by 5 bases, with 5 bases of the junction left unmatched. A remark on this clone: Its antigen is unknown.

Study results and limitations: Researchers catalogued under 200 TCR beta chains as cytomegalovirus-associated. The study found most TCR sequences rare, yet found some public TCRs in many donors. In vitro testing confirmed a few CMV-associated chains as specific for CMV antigens.

What was sequenced was PBMCs. This TCR came from a woman aged 18-29 years in good health and CMV-seropositive. The V call is TRBV5-1, the J call TRBJ2-1; 7 bases agree with TRBD2. The CDR3 nucleotides are TGCGCCAGCAGCTCGACTAGCTACGACAATGAGCAGTTCTTC. Protein product: CASSSTSYDNEQFF. Variable domain in full (rest from reference TRBV5-1 and TRBJ2-1): KAGVTQTPRYLIKTRGQQVTLSCSPISGHRSVSWYQQTPGQGLQFLFEYFSETQRNKGNFPGRFSGRQFSNSRSEMNVSTLELGDSALYLCASSSTSYDNEQFFGPGTRLTVL.